Described below is a single TCR beta chain sequence and its context. Its antigen is still unknown. Per-nucleotide qualities are absent, and no much larger clonotype sits a single base away. These data come from a study of control samples from healthy donors and cancer patients (dated by TCRdb to the early 2020s). For CDR1 and CDR2, the germline V gene lists SGDLS and YYNGEE. There are 16 amino acids in the CDR3, from cysteine to phenylalanine inclusive. Only CDR3 DNA is held: 48 bases, read in frame from base 1. V loses 0 bases at its end and J loses 4 bases; junction bases beyond the gene matches: 7. The library was built by means of the immunoSEQ multiplex PCR assay. TCRdb holds this immuneACCESS table with in-frame rearrangements only. Some clones are missing; in checked studies, unresolved V genes explain under half, and the rest has no known cause. The sample table holds around 180,000 clones, of which 85% to 90% were seen once. The ten largest clonotypes hold roughly 5% of the sample.

This receptor was taken from a woman aged 30 to 39 in good health. Input material: blood. This receptor chain uses TRBV9 and TRBJ2-5; TRBD2 aligns with 9 central bases. The CDR3 region has the sequence CASSVGAGGLGETQYF. The nucleotide sequence is given as TGTGCCAGCAGCGTAGGCGCGGGGGGGCTGGGAGAGACCCAGTACTTC. The variable domain in full, with residues beyond the CDR3 obtained from the reference TRBV9 and TRBJ2-5 genes, is DSGVTQTPKHLITATGQRVTLRCSPRSGDLSVYWYQQSLDQGLQFLIQYYNGEERAKGNILERFSAQQFPDLHSELNLSSLELGDSALYFCASSVGAGGLGETQYFGPGTRLLVL.